The clone carrying this T cell receptor (beta chain) was recorded at least ten times. Its target is unknown. Study-wide findings and caveats: Tumor memory CD4+ T cell TCR gene usage was found to cluster with blood and lymph node memory CD4+ cells and with lymph node naive CD4+ cells. Around 12% of tumor Treg sequences matched naive CD4+ cells. Tumor-infiltrating Treg TCR alpha and beta sequences overlapped most with tumor naive CD4+ T cells, then blood naive.

The sorted Tregs were CD4+CD25+CD127-/low cells. The CDR3 is 13 amino acids. The germline V and J ends were trimmed by 4 bases and 4 bases, with 10 bases remaining between them. TRBV12-4/TRBJ1-2 clonotypes were amplified with adaptor-ligated barcode primers. In TCRdb, the multiplex PCR reads were re-called with MiXCR into one record per CDR3 protein. The data contain over 650 distinct CDR3 sequences, around 13% of them singletons. The sequencing input was Tregs sorted from blood. J is TRBJ1-2 and V is TRBV12-3 or TRBV12-4, with TRBD1 as a possible D gene (5 bases). This receptor was identified in a female donor with breast cancer. In nucleotides, the CDR3 is TGTGCCAGCAGTTCAGGGTTGGGCTATGGCTACACCTTC. Translating it yields CASSSGLGYGYTF.